Presented here are 11 T cell receptor beta chains from one specimen sequenced in a study of blood T cells in healthy people across ages (dated by TCRdb to between 2015 and 2017). Library preparation used 5' RACE. Data came from an Illumina HiSeq 2500. A second PCR of roughly 7 to 12 cycles was run with a J-beta primer mix and a sample-barcoded 5' primer. The public reads were run again by TCRdb, first through fastp at Q25 and then through MiXCR, and only productive beta chains were kept. Rows matching on CDR3 protein sequence are summarized as one entry with the most common DNA and genes. The sample table shows 700,000 to 900,000 distinct CDR3 sequences, and less than 70% are seen once. Of the sample, about 38% is held by the ten largest clones. The specimen was blood. The receptors stem from an elderly man in good health.

This clonotype was recorded at least ten times. V usage is TRBV15 and J usage is TRBJ1-2, with 7 nucleotides matching TRBD1. Germline V gene sequence: CDR1 LNHNV, CDR2 YYDKDF (reference sequence). The CDR3 is 17 amino acids. V trimming: 4 bases; J trimming: 3 bases; junction bases outside the gene matches: 14. CDR3 loop: CATSTTSGQPTDYGYTF. The CDR3 DNA reads TGTGCCACCAGCACCACTTCGGGACAGCCTACCGACTATGGCTACACCTTC.

This clonotype was counted between two and nine times. CDR3 region: CASSLGSTRQETQYF. The DNA of the CDR3 is TGTGCCAGCAGCTTAGGATCGACGCGTCAAGAGACCCAGTACTTC. The chain carries TRBV7-2 and TRBJ2-5; D remains unclear. The CDR3 runs to 15 residues. Per the germline V gene, CDR1 is SGHTA and CDR2 is FQGNSA. Trimming removed 1 base from V and 2 bases from J, with 11 bases in between.

The chain employs TRBV14 and TRBJ2-3; D unresolved. V was shortened by 0 bases and J by 11 bases, with 15 bases between the two germline ends. This CDR3 contains 14 residues. Per the germline V gene, CDR1 is SGHDN and CDR2 is FVKESK. The CDR3 is CASSQDFPRIGQYF. CDR3 DNA sequence: TGTGCCAGCAGCCAAGATTTCCCCCGAATCGGGCAGTATTTT.

The sample holds a few counts of this clonotype. This chain uses TRBV20-1 with TRBJ1-2; possibly TRBD1 for D (5 bases). The CDR3 is 12 amino acids. Germline V gives CDR1 DFQATT, CDR2 SNEGSKA (reference sequence). The germline V and J ends were trimmed by 4 bases and 5 bases, with 11 bases remaining between them. The CDR3 DNA reads as TGCAGTGCTAACGGGGGTGGATATGGCTACACCTTC. Protein product: CSANGGGYGYTF.

This clonotype was counted between two and nine times. The rearrangement joins TRBV29-1 to TRBJ1-2; no reliable D call. The germline CDR1 and CDR2 sequences are SQVTM and ANQGSEA. The CDR3 is 14 residues long. The V gene lost 0 bases and the J gene lost 5 bases, with 13 bases spanning the gap. The CDR3 spells CSVEDPSQRYGYTF. CDR3 DNA: TGCAGCGTTGAAGATCCATCCCAGCGGTATGGCTACACCTTC.

V usage is TRBV7-3 and J usage is TRBJ2-1; D is undetermined. V was clipped by 2 bases and J by 10 bases, with 12 bases between them. Germline V gives CDR1 SGHTA, CDR2 FQGTGA. CDR3 length: 13 residues. The DNA of the CDR3 is TGTGCCAGCAGCTTAGCACCAAACGGGGAGCAGTTCTTC. Its translation: CASSLAPNGEQFF.

This rearrangement joins TRBV28 to TRBJ2-5; D is perhaps TRBD1 (7 bases). CDR1 and CDR2 (germline): MDHEN, SYDVKM. V shed 7 bases and J shed 1 base, with 19 bases lying between them. The CDR3 extends over 16 amino acids. This chain's CDR3 is CASTPEEGASQETQYF. The CDR3 nucleotides are TGTGCCAGCACCCCTGAGGAGGGGGCCAGCCAAGAGACCCAGTACTTC. The full variable domain, in which reference TRBV28 and TRBJ2-5 provide the parts outside the CDR3, is DVKVTQSSRYLVKRTGEKVFLECVQDMDHENMFWYRQDPGLGLRLIYFSYDVKMKEKGDIPEGYSVSREKKERFSLILESASTNQTSMYLCASTPEEGASQETQYFGPGTRLLVL.

The chain employs TRBV20-1 and TRBJ1-2; the D gene is possibly TRBD1 (5 bases). CDR3 length: 11 amino acids. The germline gives CDR1 DFQATT, CDR2 SNEGSKA (reference sequence). The ends were cut back, 6 bases at V and 4 bases at J, with 9 bases in the middle. Here the CDR3 DNA reads TGCAGTGCCGGGACTACCTATGGCTACACCTTC. It is translated as CSAGTTYGYTF.

This chain uses TRBV5-1 with TRBJ2-1; TRBD1 is a possible D gene (7 bases). In germline, CDR1 is SGHRS, CDR2 YFSETQ. This CDR3 contains 16 residues. Trimming took off 5 bases at V and 0 bases at J, with 15 bases between the two ends. The CDR3 loop is CASRPRDSFSYNEQFF. CDR3 nucleotide sequence: TGCGCCAGCAGACCGCGGGACAGTTTCTCCTACAATGAGCAGTTCTTC.

The V gene is TRBV20-1, the J gene TRBJ2-1; D is uncertain. V was trimmed by 5 bases and J by 10 bases, leaving 12 bases between them. Germline CDR1 reads DFQATT; CDR2 reads SNEGSKA (reference sequence). The CDR3 totals 11 residues. Here the CDR3 reads CSARTGREQFF. The CDR3 coding sequence is TGCAGTGCTCGCACTGGTCGGGAGCAGTTCTTC.

The rearrangement uses TRBV4-3 and TRBJ1-2; D might be TRBD1 (5 bases). Trimming left V 1 base short and J 4 bases short, with 13 bases between. There are 15 residues in the CDR3. The V gene's germline CDR1 is LGHNA and CDR2 YSLEER. The CDR3 protein is CASSQARQGGYGYTF. The CDR3 DNA is TGCGCCAGCAGCCAAGCTCGCCAGGGAGGCTATGGCTACACCTTC.